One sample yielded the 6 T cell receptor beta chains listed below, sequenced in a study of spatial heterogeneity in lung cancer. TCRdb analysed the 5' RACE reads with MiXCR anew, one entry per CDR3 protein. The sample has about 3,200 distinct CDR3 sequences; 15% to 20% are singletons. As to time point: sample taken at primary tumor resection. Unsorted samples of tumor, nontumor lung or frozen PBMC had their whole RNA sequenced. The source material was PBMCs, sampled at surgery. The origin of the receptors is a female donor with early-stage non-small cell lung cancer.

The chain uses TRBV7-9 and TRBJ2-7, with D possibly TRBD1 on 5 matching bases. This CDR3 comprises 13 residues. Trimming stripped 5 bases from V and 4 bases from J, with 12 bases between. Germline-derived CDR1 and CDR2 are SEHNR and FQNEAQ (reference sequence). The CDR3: CASSMDISYEQYF. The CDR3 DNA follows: TGTGCCAGCAGCATGGACATATCTTACGAGCAGTACTTC.

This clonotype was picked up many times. The CDR3 loop reads CASSLDGRANTEAFF. The CDR3 nucleotides read TGTGCCAGCAGTTTAGACGGCAGGGCGAACACTGAAGCTTTCTTT. The rearrangement joins TRBV12-3 or TRBV12-4 to TRBJ1-1; maybe TRBD1 (5 bases). This CDR3 is built from 15 residues. With 1 base removed from V and 1 base from J, the gap between germline ends came to 10 bases.

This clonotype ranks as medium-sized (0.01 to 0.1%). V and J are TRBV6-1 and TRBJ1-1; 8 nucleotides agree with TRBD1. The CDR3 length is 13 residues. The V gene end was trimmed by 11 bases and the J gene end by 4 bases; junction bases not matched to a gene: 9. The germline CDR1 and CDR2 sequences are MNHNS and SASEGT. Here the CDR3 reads CASPVGQGTEAFF. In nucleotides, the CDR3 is TGTGCCTCCCCCGTCGGACAGGGCACTGAAGCTTTCTTT.

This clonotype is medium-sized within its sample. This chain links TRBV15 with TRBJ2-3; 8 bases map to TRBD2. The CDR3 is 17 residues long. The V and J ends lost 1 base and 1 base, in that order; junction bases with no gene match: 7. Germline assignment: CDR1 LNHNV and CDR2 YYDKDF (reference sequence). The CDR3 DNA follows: TGTGCCACCAGCAGAGGGGGAGCGGGAGCGCGCACAGATACGCAGTATTTT. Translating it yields CATSRGGAGARTDTQYF.

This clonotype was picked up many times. Here the CDR3 reads CASSQGSGGRTDTQYF. CDR3 nucleotides: TGTGCCAGCAGCCAAGGGTCAGGGGGCCGGACAGATACGCAGTATTTT. The chain links TRBV3-1 to TRBJ2-3, with 8 bases lining up with TRBD1. Losses at the gene ends were 1 base for V and 3 bases for J; bases not matched to a gene: 6. Germline CDR1 LGHDT, CDR2 YNNKEL (reference sequence). The CDR3 loop spans 16 amino acids.

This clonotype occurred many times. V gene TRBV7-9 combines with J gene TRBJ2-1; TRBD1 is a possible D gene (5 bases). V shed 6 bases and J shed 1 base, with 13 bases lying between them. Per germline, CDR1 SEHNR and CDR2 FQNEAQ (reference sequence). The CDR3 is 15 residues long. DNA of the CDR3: TGTGCCAGCAGTTCCAGACAGTTATCCTACAATGAGCAGTTCTTC. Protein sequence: CASSSRQLSYNEQFF.